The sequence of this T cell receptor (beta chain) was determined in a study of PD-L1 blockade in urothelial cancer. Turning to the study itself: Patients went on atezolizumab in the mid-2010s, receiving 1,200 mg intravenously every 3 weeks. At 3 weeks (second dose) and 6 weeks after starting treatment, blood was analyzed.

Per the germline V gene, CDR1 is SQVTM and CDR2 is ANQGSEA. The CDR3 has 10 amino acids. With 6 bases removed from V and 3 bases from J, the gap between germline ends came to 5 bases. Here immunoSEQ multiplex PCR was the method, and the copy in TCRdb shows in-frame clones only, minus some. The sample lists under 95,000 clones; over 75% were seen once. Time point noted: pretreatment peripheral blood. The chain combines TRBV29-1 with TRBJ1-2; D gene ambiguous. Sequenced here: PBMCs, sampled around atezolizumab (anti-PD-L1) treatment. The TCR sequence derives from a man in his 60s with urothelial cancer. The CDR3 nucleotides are TGCAGCGTAGCATACTATGGCTACACCTTC. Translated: CSVAYYGYTF.